This T cell receptor (beta chain) was retrieved from a study of graft-versus-host responses after intestinal transplantation. About the study: Tacrolimus plus steroids were given to all recipients for around three years, preceded by anti-thymocyte globulin induction.

Here immunoSEQ multiplex PCR was the method, and the copy in TCRdb shows in-frame clones only, minus some. This table has 25,000 to 30,000 clones, 65% to 80% appearing once. Germline V gives CDR1 MGHRA, CDR2 YSYEKL. V shed 1 base, J shed 0 bases, and the junction held 3 bases outside the gene matches. This CDR3 is built from 15 residues. To release intraepithelial and lamina propria lymphocytes, the graft tissue was processed. The input for sequencing was ileum tissue, taken 98 days after intestinal transplantation. V gene TRBV4-1 combines with J gene TRBJ2-7; 7 nucleotides agree with TRBD2. The clonotype was recovered from a human patient who received an intestinal transplant, so some T cells may come from the graft donor. The chain's CDR3 is CASSQGASGSYEQYF. In nucleotides, the CDR3 is TGCGCCAGCAGCCAAGGGGCTAGCGGCTCCTACGAGCAGTACTTC.